The clone carrying this T cell receptor (beta chain) was observed a handful of times. Antigen: not known. This specimen belongs to a study of CD8+ T cells in alopecia areata. Treatment of the sample: oral pan-JAK inhibitor, 5-10 mg twice daily. Extracted RNA was reverse transcribed, and the resulting cDNA served as sequencing template. The data were produced by immunoSEQ multiplex PCR, yet TCRdb's version contains in-frame clones alone and is incomplete. The sample holds 150,000 to 200,000 clones, around 50% seen once. The V gene lost 6 bases and the J gene lost 1 base, with 12 bases spanning the gap. CDR3 length: 15 amino acids. Germline V gives CDR1 SGHVS, CDR2 FQNEAQ. Study results and limitations: Throughout tofacitinib, many expanded lesional clones continued to persist in scalp and blood.

The chain combines TRBV7-8 with TRBJ2-2, with D possibly being TRBD2 (6 bases). The sample consisted of CD8+ T cells sorted from blood, taken at week 24, from a patient treated with tofacitinib. This clonotype was sampled from a human donor with alopecia areata. In DNA, the CDR3 is TGTGCCAGCAGGGGAGGCAGCTTGAACACCGGGGAGCTGTTTTTT. Translating it yields CASRGGSLNTGELFF.